This TCR beta chain was retrieved from a study of tumor-infiltrating lymphocytes in localized non-small cell lung cancer. Generated by immunoSEQ multiplex PCR, the TCRdb table keeps only in-frame clones and is missing some. The profile covers tens of thousands of clones, with just under 75% appearing a single time and less than 7.5% taken by the ten largest. The CDR3 is 17 amino acids. Germline V gene data show CDR1 as SGHRS and CDR2 as YFSETQ. The V gene lost 0 bases and the J gene lost 0 bases, with 10 bases spanning the gap. The chain couples TRBV5-1 to TRBJ1-6; D is unresolved. Sequencing was done on a sample of lung tumor tissue. The receptor was derived from a human donor with non-small cell lung cancer. CDR3 DNA: TGCGCCAGCAGCTTGGGGCCCAGGAGCTCCTATAATTCACCCCTCCACTTT. This sequence encodes CASSLGPRSSYNSPLHF.